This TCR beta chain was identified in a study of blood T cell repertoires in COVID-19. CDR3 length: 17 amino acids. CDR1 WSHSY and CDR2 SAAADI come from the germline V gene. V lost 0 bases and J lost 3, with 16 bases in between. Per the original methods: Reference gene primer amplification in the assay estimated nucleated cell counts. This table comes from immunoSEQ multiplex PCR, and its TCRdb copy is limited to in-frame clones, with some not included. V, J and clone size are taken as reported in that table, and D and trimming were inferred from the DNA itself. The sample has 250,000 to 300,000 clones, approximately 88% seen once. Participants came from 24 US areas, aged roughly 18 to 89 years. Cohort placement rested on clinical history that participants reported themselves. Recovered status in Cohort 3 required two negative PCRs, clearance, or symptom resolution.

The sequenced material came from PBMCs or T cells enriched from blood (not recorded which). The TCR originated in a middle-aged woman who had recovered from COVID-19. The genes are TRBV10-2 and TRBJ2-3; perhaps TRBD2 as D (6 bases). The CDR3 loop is CASSESLALGRTDTQYF. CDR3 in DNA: TGCGCCAGCAGTGAGTCTTTGGCCTTAGGGAGGACAGATACGCAGTATTTT.